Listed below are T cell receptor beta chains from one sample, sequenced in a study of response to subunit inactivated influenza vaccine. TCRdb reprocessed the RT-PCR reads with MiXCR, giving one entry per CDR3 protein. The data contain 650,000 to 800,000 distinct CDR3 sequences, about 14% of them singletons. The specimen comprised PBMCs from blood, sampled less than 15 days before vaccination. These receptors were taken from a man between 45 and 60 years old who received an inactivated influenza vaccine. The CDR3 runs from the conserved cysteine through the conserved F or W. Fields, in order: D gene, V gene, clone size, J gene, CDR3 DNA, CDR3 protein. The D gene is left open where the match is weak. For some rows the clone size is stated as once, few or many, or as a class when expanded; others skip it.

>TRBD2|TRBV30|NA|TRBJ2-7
TGTGCCTGGAGTGTTAGCGGGGGGGGAGCCTACGAGCAGTACTTC
CAWSVSGGGAYEQYF
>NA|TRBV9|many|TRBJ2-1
TGTGCCAGCAGCGCCGCCTTCTGGGAGGGGGAGGTTAATGAGCAGTTCTTC
CASSAAFWEGEVNEQFF
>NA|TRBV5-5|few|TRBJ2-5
TGTGCCAGCAGCGTACAGGAGAGGGTCCAAGAGACCCAGTACTTC
CASSVQERVQETQYF
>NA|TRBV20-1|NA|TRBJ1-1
TGCAGTGCTAGGACCGGGTTTGGCAGGGAAAAAGCTTTCTTT
CSARTGFGREKAFF
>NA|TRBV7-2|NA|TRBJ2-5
TGTGCCAGCAGCTTAGTATGGGGGGCGATCCGGGAGACCCAGTACTTC
CASSLVWGAIRETQYF
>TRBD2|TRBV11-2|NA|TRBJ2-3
TGTGCCAGCAGCCGCCAGCGGGGGGGGGTAGATACGCAGTATTTT
CASSRQRGGVDTQYF
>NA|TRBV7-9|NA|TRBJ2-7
TGTGCCAGCAGCTCGTGGGGAAGACAGGGAGGCTACGAGCAGTACTTC
CASSSWGRQGGYEQYF
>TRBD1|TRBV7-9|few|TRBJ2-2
TGTGCCAGCAGCTCCGGGACAGGGTATATCGGGGAGCTGTTTTTT
CASSSGTGYIGELFF
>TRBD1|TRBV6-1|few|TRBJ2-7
TGTGCCAGCAGACAGACAGGGGGCAACTCCTACGAGCAGTACTTC
CASRQTGGNSYEQYF
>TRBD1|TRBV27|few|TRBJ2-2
TGTGCCAGCAGTTTCTCGACAGGGGTAGGCGGGGAGCTGTTTTTT
CASSFSTGVGGELFF
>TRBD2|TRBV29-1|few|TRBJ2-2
TGCAGCGTTGGGGCTAGCGGAAAGAACACCGGGGAGCTGTTTTTT
CSVGASGKNTGELFF
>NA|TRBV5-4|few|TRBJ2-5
TGTGCCAGCAGCTTGGAACCGTACCAAGAGACCCAGTACTTC
CASSLEPYQETQYF
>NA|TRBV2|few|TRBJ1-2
TGTGCCAGCAGTGGAAACGGTCCTTATGGCTACACCTTC
CASSGNGPYGYTF
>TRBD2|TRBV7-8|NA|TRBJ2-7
TGTGCCAGCAGCTTGTTCCTAGCGGGAGGTAGCCACGAGCAGTACTTC
CASSLFLAGGSHEQYF
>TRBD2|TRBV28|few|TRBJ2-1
TGTGCCAGCAGTTCCGTAGCGGGAGCTCGCAATGAGCAGTTCTTC
CASSSVAGARNEQFF
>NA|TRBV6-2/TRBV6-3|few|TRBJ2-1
TGTGCCAGCAGTTACGGTAGCGGTGCGACCAATGAGCAGTTCTTC
CASSYGSGATNEQFF
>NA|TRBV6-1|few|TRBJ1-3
TGTGCCAGCAGTGAAACGGCAGACTCTGGAAACACCATATATTTT
CASSETADSGNTIYF
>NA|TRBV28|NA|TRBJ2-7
TGTGCCAGCAGGGCTAGTGACGGCTCCTACGAGCAGTACTTC
CASRASDGSYEQYF
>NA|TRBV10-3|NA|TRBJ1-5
TGTGCCATCAGTGAAGAGGGGGTATTCAATCAGCCCCAGCATTTT
CAISEEGVFNQPQHF
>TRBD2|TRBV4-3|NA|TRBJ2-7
TGCGCCAGCAGCCAAGGACTAGCGGGAGGTGTCTACGAGCAGTACTTC
CASSQGLAGGVYEQYF
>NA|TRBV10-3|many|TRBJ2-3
TGTGCCTCGAGACTAGATAGCACAGATACGCAGTATTTT
CASRLDSTDTQYF
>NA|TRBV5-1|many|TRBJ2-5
TGCGCCAGCAGCTTGGCCTCAGGGGGGGAGACCCAGTACTTC
CASSLASGGETQYF
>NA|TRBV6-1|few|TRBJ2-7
TGTGCCAGCAGGCCCGGGGACCACTACGAGCAGTACTTC
CASRPGDHYEQYF
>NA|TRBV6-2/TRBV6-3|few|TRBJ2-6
TGTGCCAGCAGTTACTCGGTCCAAGGGACACTAGTCTCTGGGGCCAACGTCCTGACTTTC
CASSYSVQGTLVSGANVLTF
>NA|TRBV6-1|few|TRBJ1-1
TGTGCCAGCAGGGGACGAAAGAACACTGAAGCTTTCTTT
CASRGRKNTEAFF
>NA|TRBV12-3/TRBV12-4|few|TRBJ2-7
TGTGCCAGCAGTTTATCGACCTCTCACGAGCAGTACTTC
CASSLSTSHEQYF
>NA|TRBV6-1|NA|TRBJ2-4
TGTGCCAGCAGTGATGGGACACCGATCAGAAACATTCAGTACTTC
CASSDGTPIRNIQYF
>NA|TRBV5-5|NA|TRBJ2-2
TGTGCCAGCAGCTTGCCCCGGGGGGCCTTAAACACCGGGGAGCTGTTTTTT
CASSLPRGALNTGELFF
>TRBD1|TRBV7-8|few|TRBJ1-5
TGTGCCAGCAGCTCAAGGACAGGGCCTATATGGGATCAGCCCCAGCATTTT
CASSSRTGPIWDQPQHF
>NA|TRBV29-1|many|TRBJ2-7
TGCAGCGTCGGGCGGGCACAGGGTCGAGACGAGCAGTACTTC
CSVGRAQGRDEQYF
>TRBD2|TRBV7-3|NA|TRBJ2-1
TGTGCCAGCAGCCCGGGACTAGCGGGAGAGGAGTGGTTCTTC
CASSPGLAGEEWFF
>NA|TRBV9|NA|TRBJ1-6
TGTGCCAGCAGCGTACAGGGTCAGAATTCACCCCTCCACTTT
CASSVQGQNSPLHF
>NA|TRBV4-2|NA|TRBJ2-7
TGTGCCAGCAGCCAAGATTATTCGAGACGGAGCTACGAGCAGTACTTC
CASSQDYSRRSYEQYF
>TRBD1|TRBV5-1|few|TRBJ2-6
TGCGCCAGCAGCCAAGGACAGGCCGGGGCCAACGTCCTGACTTTC
CASSQGQAGANVLTF
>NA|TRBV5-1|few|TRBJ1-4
TGCGCCAGCAGCCGACAGGCGGACAATGAAAAACTGTTTTTT
CASSRQADNEKLFF
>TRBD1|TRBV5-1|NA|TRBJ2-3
TGCGCCAGCAGCTTGAGGGCCGGGACAGGAACAGATACGCAGTATTTT
CASSLRAGTGTDTQYF
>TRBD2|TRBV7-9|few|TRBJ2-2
TGTGCCAGCAGCTTAAGGATTACGGGGGGGATGCCACGGGAGCTGTTTTTT
CASSLRITGGMPRELFF
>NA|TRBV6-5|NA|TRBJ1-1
TGTGCCAGCAGTTACGGCAGGTCCGGCACTGAAGCTTTCTTT
CASSYGRSGTEAFF
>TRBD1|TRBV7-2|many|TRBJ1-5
TGTGCCAGCAGCCGGGACAGAAATCAGCCCCAGCATTTT
CASSRDRNQPQHF
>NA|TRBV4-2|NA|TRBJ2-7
TGTGCCAGCAGCCAAGATAAGGGAGGATACGAGCAGTACTTC
CASSQDKGGYEQYF
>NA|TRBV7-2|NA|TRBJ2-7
TGTGCCAGCAGCTTAGGGTATAGGGGCACCTACGAGCAGTACTTC
CASSLGYRGTYEQYF
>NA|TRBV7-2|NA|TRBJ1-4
TGTGCCAGCAGCCGCGGGTGGATTAATGAAAAACTGTTTTTT
CASSRGWINEKLFF
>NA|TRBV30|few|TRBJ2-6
TGTGCCCAGACAGTCGCTGGGGCCAACGTCCTGACTTTC
CAQTVAGANVLTF
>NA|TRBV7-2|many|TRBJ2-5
TGTGCCAGCAGCATAAATCAGGGGATGGAGACCCAGTACTTC
CASSINQGMETQYF
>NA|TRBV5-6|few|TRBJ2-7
TGTGCCAGCAGCCTGGACAATAACGAGCAGTACTTC
CASSLDNNEQYF
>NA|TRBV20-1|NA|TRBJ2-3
TGCAGTGCTCCCCAGGGAGGCGGAACAGATACGCAGTATTTT
CSAPQGGGTDTQYF
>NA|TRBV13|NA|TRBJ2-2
TGTGCCACCTCAGCGGGCGGGAACACCGGGGAGCTGTTTTTT
CATSAGGNTGELFF
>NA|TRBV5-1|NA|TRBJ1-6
TGCGCCAGCAGCTCGGGAGAGAGCTCCTATAATTCACCCCTCCACTTT
CASSSGESSYNSPLHF
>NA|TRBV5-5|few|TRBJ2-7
TGTGCCAGCAGCTTCCCGGGGATTAACGAGCAGTACTTC
CASSFPGINEQYF
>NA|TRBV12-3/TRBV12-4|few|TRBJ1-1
TGTGCCAGCAGTCGAGCGGCGGACATCACTGAAGCTTTCTTT
CASSRAADITEAFF
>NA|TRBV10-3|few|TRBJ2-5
TGTGCCATCAGTGAGTCGCTGGGGGCAGAGGAGACCCAGTACTTC
CAISESLGAEETQYF
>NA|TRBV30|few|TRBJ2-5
TGTGCCTTCTCGTCGGGGCTCCAAGAGACCCAGTACTTC
CAFSSGLQETQYF
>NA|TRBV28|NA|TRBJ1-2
TGTGCCAGCAGTAAAGTGGGGCGGGACGACCGTGGAAACTATGGCTACACCTTC
CASSKVGRDDRGNYGYTF
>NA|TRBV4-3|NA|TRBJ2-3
TGCGCCAGCAGCCAAGTTGGCTCGGGCCACACAGATACGCAGTATTTT
CASSQVGSGHTDTQYF
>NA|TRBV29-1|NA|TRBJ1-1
TGCAGCGTTGCCCGCAGGACGAACACTGAAGCTTTCTTT
CSVARRTNTEAFF
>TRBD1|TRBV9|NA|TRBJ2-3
TGTGCCAGCAGCGGCCGGGACAGAGTGTCAGATACGCAGTATTTT
CASSGRDRVSDTQYF
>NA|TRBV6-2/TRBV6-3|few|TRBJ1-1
TGTGCCAGCAGACCAGGGCAGGTGAACACTGAAGCTTTCTTT
CASRPGQVNTEAFF
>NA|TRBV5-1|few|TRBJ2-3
TGCGCCAGCAGCCCGGACCGAACCACAGATACGCAGTATTTT
CASSPDRTTDTQYF
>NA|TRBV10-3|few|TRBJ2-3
TGTGCCATCAGTGAGTCGGCCTCTAGCACAGATACGCAGTATTTT
CAISESASSTDTQYF